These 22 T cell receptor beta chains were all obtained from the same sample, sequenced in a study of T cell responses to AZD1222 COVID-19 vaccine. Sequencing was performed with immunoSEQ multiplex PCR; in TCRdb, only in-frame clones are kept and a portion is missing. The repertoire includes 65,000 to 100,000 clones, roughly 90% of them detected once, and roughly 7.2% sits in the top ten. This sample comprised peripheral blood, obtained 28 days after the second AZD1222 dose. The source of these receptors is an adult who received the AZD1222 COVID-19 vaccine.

CDR3 sequence reads: CASSTRPSTRRSYNEQFF. In nucleotides, the CDR3 is TGTGCCAGCAGCACCCGGCCTTCGACTAGACGCTCCTACAATGAGCAGTTCTTC. The chain is built from TRBV21-1 and TRBJ2-1; TRBD2 is the table's D call and was not checked against the DNA. TRBV21-1 is a documented pseudogene. The CDR3 covers 18 residues.

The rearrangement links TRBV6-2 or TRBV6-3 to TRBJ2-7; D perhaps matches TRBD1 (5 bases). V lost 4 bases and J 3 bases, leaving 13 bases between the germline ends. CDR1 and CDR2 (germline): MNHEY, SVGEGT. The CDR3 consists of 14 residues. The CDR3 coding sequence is TGTGCCAGCAGTTCATTGACAGCTGTCTACGAGCAGTACTTC. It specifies CASSSLTAVYEQYF.

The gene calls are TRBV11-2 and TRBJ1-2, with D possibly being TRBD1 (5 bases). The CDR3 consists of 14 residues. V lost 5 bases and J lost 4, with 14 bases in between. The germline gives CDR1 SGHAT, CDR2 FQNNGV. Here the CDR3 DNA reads TGTGCCAGCAGCCCGGGGGGGGACGTCTATGGCTACACCTTC. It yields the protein CASSPGGDVYGYTF.

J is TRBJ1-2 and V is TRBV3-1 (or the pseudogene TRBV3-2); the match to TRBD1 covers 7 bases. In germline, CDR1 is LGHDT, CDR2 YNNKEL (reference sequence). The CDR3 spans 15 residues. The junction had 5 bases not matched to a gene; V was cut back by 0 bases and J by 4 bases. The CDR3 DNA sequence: TGTGCCAGCAGCCAAGAGGGACAGAAGAGCTATGGCTACACCTTC. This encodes CASSQEGQKSYGYTF.

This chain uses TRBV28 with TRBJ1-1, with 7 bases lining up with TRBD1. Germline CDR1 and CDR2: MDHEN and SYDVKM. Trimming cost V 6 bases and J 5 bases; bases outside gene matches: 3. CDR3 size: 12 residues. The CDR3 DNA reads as TGTGCCAGCAGGGCACAGGGGACTGAAGCTTTCTTT. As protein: CASRAQGTEAFF.

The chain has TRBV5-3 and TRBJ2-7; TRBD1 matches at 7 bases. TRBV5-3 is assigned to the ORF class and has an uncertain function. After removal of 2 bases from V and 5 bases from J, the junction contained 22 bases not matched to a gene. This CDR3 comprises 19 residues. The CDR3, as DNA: TGTGCCAGAAGCTTCGGGCCATTACCCCCGGGACAGAGGGTTCACGAGCAGTACTTC. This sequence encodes CARSFGPLPPGQRVHEQYF.

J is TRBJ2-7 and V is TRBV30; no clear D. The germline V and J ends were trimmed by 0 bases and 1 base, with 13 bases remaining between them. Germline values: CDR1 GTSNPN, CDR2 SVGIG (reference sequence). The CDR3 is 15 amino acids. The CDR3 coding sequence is TGTGCCTGGAGTGTACCCTCTAGATTATCCTACGAGCAGTACTTC. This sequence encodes CAWSVPSRLSYEQYF.

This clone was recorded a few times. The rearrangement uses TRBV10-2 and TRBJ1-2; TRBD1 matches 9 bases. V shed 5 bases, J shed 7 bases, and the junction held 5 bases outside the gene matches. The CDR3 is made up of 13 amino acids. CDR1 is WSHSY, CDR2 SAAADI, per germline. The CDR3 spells CASSHGQGIGYTF. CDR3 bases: TGCGCCAGCAGTCACGGACAGGGGATTGGCTACACCTTC.

CDR3 in amino acids: CASSVSIGIEKLFF. CDR3 bases: TGTGCCAGCAGCGTGTCCATAGGGATTGAAAAACTGTTTTTT. The chain joins TRBV9 to TRBJ1-4; no clear D. Trimming removed 2 bases from V and 7 bases from J, with 12 bases in between. CDR1 and CDR2 (germline): SGDLS, YYNGEE. CDR3 length: 14 amino acids.

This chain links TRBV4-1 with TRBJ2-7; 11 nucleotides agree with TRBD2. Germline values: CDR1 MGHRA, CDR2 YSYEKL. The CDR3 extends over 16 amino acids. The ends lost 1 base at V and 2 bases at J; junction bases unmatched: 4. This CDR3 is CASSQVLAGGAYEQYF. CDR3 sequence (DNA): TGCGCCAGCAGCCAAGTCCTAGCGGGAGGCGCCTACGAGCAGTACTTC.

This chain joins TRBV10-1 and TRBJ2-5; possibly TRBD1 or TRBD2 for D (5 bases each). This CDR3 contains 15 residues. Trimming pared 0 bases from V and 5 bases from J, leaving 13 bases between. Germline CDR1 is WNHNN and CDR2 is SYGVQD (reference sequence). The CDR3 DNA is TGCGCCAGCAGTGAGTCCTCCGGGGCGAGGGAGACCCAGTACTTC. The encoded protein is CASSESSGARETQYF.

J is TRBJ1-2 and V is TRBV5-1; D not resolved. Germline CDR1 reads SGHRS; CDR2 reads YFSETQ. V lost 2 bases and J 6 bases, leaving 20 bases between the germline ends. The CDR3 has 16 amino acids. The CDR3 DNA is TGCGCCAGCAGCTTCGGAGGAGGTCGGCGGGAAGATGGCTACACCTTC. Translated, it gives CASSFGGGRREDGYTF.

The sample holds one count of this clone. CDR3 DNA sequence: TGTGCCAGCAGTTTCCGGCCGTGGGCCAACGGCAAAAACATTCAGTACTTC. It translates to CASSFRPWANGKNIQYF. The rearrangement joins TRBV28 to TRBJ2-4; no clear D. V dropped 3 bases and J dropped 3 bases, with 18 bases sitting between them. The CDR3 has 17 residues. The V gene's germline CDR1 is MDHEN and CDR2 SYDVKM.

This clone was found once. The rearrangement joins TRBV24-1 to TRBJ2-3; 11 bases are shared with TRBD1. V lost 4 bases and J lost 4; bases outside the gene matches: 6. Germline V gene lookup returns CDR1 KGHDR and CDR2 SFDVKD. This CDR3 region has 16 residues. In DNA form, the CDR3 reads TGTGCCACCAGTGACCCCGGACAGGGGGCGGCAGATACGCAGTATTTT. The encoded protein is CATSDPGQGAADTQYF.

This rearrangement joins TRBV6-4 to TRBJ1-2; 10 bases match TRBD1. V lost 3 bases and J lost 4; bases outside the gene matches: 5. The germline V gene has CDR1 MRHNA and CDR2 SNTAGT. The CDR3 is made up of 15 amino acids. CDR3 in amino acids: CASSETGGASYGYTF. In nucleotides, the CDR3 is TGTGCCAGCAGTGAGACAGGGGGCGCGAGCTATGGCTACACCTTC.

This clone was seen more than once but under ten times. Written as DNA, the CDR3 is TGTGCCAGCAGTCCGTCCGGGCTCCGTCAGAACACTGAAGCTTTCTTT. Its protein product is CASSPSGLRQNTEAFF. V and J are TRBV28 and TRBJ1-1; no clear D gene. Germline CDR1 is MDHEN and CDR2 is SYDVKM. The ends were cut back, 5 bases at V and 1 base at J, with 17 bases in the middle. This CDR3 is 16 amino acids long.

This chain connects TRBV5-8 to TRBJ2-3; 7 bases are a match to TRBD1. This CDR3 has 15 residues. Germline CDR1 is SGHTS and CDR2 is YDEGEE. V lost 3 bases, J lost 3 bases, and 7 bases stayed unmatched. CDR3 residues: CASSSTGQVTDTQYF. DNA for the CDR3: TGTGCCAGCAGCTCGACAGGGCAAGTAACAGATACGCAGTATTTT.

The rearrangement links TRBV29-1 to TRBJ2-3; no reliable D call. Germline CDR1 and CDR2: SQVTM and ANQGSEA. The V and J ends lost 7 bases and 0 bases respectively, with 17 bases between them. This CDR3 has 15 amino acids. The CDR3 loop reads CSAYGILSSTDTQYF. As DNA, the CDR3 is TGCAGCGCCTATGGGATACTAAGTAGCACAGATACGCAGTATTTT.

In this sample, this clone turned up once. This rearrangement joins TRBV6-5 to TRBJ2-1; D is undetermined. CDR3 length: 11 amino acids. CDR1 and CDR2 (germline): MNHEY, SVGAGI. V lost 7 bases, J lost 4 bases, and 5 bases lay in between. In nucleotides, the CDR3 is TGTGCCAGCACCCTTTACAATGAGCAGTTCTTC. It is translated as CASTLYNEQFF.

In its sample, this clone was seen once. The DNA of the CDR3 is TGTGCCAGCAGCTCCCCGGGATATGTCACAGATACGCAGTATTTT. Encoded protein: CASSSPGYVTDTQYF. The chain employs TRBV7-9 and TRBJ2-3; maybe TRBD2 (5 bases). Germline V gene lookup returns CDR1 SEHNR and CDR2 FQNEAQ (reference sequence). The CDR3 extends over 15 amino acids. V was shortened by 4 bases and J by 2 bases, with 13 bases between the two germline ends.

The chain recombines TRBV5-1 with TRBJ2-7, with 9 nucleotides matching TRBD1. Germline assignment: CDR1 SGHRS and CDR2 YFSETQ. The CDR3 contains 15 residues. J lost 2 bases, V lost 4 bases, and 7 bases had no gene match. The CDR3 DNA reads TGCGCCAGCAGCCCGGGACAGGGAATTCCCTACGAGCAGTACTTC. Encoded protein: CASSPGQGIPYEQYF.

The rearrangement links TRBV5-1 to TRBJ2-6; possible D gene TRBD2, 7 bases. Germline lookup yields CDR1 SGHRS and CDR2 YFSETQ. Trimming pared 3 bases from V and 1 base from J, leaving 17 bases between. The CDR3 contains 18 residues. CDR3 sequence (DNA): TGCGCCAGCAGCTCCTTTGGCGGGGGCGCGTCTGGGGCCAACGTCCTGACTTTC. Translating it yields CASSSFGGGASGANVLTF.